This T cell receptor (beta chain) is drawn from a study of cytotoxic CD8 clonotypes in ibrutinib-treated CLL. Study results and caveats: Patients showed higher baseline clonality than age-matched healthy donors, and it tracked circulating CD8+ T-cell counts.

The CDR3 sequence is 14 residues long. The germline CDR1 and CDR2 sequences are SGHTA and FQGTGA. V gave up 4 bases and J gave up 5 bases; unmatched junction bases: 5. As concerns this clone: As yet, its antigen is unknown.

This table comes from immunoSEQ multiplex PCR, and its TCRdb copy is limited to in-frame clones, with some not included. The sample holds about 200,000 clones, approximately 70% seen once. V gene TRBV7-3 combines with J gene TRBJ1-5; the match to TRBD1 covers 7 bases. The input for sequencing was PBMCs, taken after 12 months of ibrutinib treatment. This TCR was recovered from a human donor with chronic lymphocytic leukemia. The CDR3 DNA reads TGTGCCAGCAGCTCCTACGGACAGGATCAGCCCCAGCATTTT. Translated: CASSSYGQDQPQHF.